Listed here is a single T cell receptor (beta chain). What it binds is not known. Assay used: immunoSEQ multiplex PCR; TCRdb lists only in-frame clones, some missing. Of almost 700,000 clones listed, about 91% are singletons. The CDR3 extends over 16 amino acids. Looked up from germline, CDR1 is MGHRA and CDR2 is YSYEKL. With V trimmed by 4 bases and J by 5 bases, 6 bases remained unmatched. The sample belongs to a study of shared clonotypes between healthy human individuals. Study-wide background: Ranging from 18 to 49 in age, donors were two women and a few men.

Study-wide findings and caveats: Memory subsets had estimated richness that was generally smaller than that of naive subsets. Non-shared clonotypes showed lower generation probabilities than clonotypes common to all four donors.

Cells designated naive CD8 were CD45RO-negative and were positively selected for CCR7, with terminally differentiated effector memory CD45RA+ cells excluded. Recent vaccinations or acute infections were absent in the healthy HIV-negative adult donors. This chain uses TRBV4-1 with TRBJ2-1, with 12 positions matching TRBD1. This TCR was recovered from a young man in good health. Specimen: naive CD8+ T cells sorted from blood. CDR3 nucleotide sequence: TGCGCCAGCAGCCGAATAGGGACAGGGGGCCACAATGAGCAGTTCTTC. Translation: CASSRIGTGGHNEQFF.